This TCR beta chain comes out of a study of cytomegalovirus exposure and HLA in healthy donors. PCR employed 60 Vbeta and 13 Jbeta primers. Sequencing was performed with immunoSEQ multiplex PCR; in TCRdb, only in-frame clones are kept and a portion is missing. Altogether some 150,000 clones are present, approximately 79% being singletons, with the ten largest covering under 8%. Each donor's status was that of a healthy bone marrow donor. The V gene's germline CDR1 is SGHRS and CDR2 YFSETQ. V lost 2 bases to trimming and J lost 6 bases; unmatched junction nucleotides: 8. The CDR3 spans 16 residues. The clonotype comes from a woman between 50 and 59 years old in good health and CMV-seropositive. The chain has TRBV5-1 and TRBJ2-1; 10 bases line up with TRBD1. Material for sequencing was PBMCs. The CDR3 nucleotides are TGCGCCAGCAGCTTACCGGGACAGGGGATTCGCAATGAGCAGTTCTTC. Translated: CASSLPGQGIRNEQFF.